The TCR beta chain described here comes from a study of blood T cell repertoires in COVID-19. Germline assignment: CDR1 SNHLY and CDR2 FYNNEI. Trimming took 2 bases from V and 5 from J, leaving 12 bases between them. CDR3 length equals 14 residues. Sequencing used immunoSEQ multiplex PCR; TCRdb keeps in-frame clones, though not all of them. The sample records about 230,000 clones, around 80% being singletons. The sequenced sample consisted of PBMCs or T cells enriched from blood (not recorded which). The chain uses TRBV2 and TRBJ1-1, with a possible D match to TRBD1 (5 bases). The receptor comes from a man in his fifties or sixties who had recovered from COVID-19. The CDR3: CASSESPAGTEAFF. The DNA for the CDR3 is TGTGCCAGCAGTGAATCACCGGCAGGGACTGAAGCTTTCTTT.